This section outlines one T cell receptor (beta chain) sequence together with its context. This record comes from a study of blood T cell repertoires in COVID-19. Study-level information: Sites across the United States, Italy and Spain contributed samples from acute and convalescent COVID-19.

This CDR3 comprises 17 residues. The germline V gene encodes CDR1 SGHRS and CDR2 YFSETQ. The germline V and J ends were trimmed by 0 bases and 1 base, with 16 bases remaining between them. Data came from immunoSEQ multiplex PCR; TCRdb stores just in-frame clones and leaves some out. The table shows about 140,000 clones, with roughly 84% occurring only once. V usage is TRBV5-1 and J usage is TRBJ1-1, with a tentative D call TRBD1 (6 bases). The clonotype was recovered from a woman aged 55-69 years with acute or convalescent COVID-19. Sequencing was performed on peripheral blood. The CDR3 nucleotides are TGCGCCAGCAGCTTGGCCAAAGGGGAGGGACAGAACACTGAAGCTTTCTTT. Translated: CASSLAKGEGQNTEAFF.